Shown below are 32 T cell receptor beta chains from a single sample sequenced in a study of lymphopenia after photon versus proton radiotherapy. This table comes from immunoSEQ multiplex PCR, and its TCRdb copy is limited to in-frame clones, with some not included. Among about 50,000 clones, 92% were seen once, and the ten largest hold 15% to 20%. Sample: peripheral blood, taken from a patient treated with photon-based radiotherapy. Receptor source: a middle-aged woman with cholangiocarcinoma.

The genes are TRBV5-1 and TRBJ2-1; TRBD1 aligns across 10 bases. Germline trimming cut 0 bases from V and 15 bases from J; bases unmatched to any gene: 3. The CDR3 length is 12 residues. Per the germline V gene, CDR1 is SGHRS and CDR2 is YFSETQ. The CDR3 is CASSLGQGAWFF. The CDR3, as DNA: TGCGCCAGCAGCTTGGGACAGGGGGCTTGGTTCTTC.

The J gene is TRBJ2-5, the V gene TRBV11-2, with D perhaps matching TRBD2 (5 bases). The CDR3 is 14 residues long. Germline V CDR1 and CDR2: SGHAT, FQNNGV. Trimming shortened V by 5 bases and J by 4 bases, and 14 bases separated the two germline ends. The CDR3 coding sequence is TGTGCCAGCAGCCGAGTGGGGAGTAGAGAGACCCAGTACTTC. This gives the protein CASSRVGSRETQYF.

In this sample, this clone turned up once. V and J are TRBV28 and TRBJ1-2, with 9 bases lining up with TRBD1. The germline V gene encodes CDR1 MDHEN and CDR2 SYDVKM. The V gene end was trimmed by 5 bases and the J gene end by 3 bases; junction bases not matched to a gene: 7. This CDR3 region has 15 residues. The CDR3 bases are TGTGCCAGCAGTCCCGGGACAGGGAGGCACTATGGCTACACCTTC. Translating it yields CASSPGTGRHYGYTF.

V usage is TRBV5-1 and J usage is TRBJ2-6; D is possibly TRBD2 (5 bases). The germline gives CDR1 SGHRS, CDR2 YFSETQ. CDR3 length equals 15 residues. Deletions cut 0 bases from V and 3 bases from J, with 7 bases between. CDR3 DNA sequence: TGCGCCAGCAGCTTGGGAGGGAGTGGGGCCAACGTCCTGACTTTC. It is translated as CASSLGGSGANVLTF.

This chain uses TRBV7-8 with TRBJ1-5; D uncertain. V lost 6 bases and J 1 base, leaving 10 bases between the germline ends. Germline CDR1 is SGHVS and CDR2 is FQNEAQ. There are 14 residues in the CDR3. CDR3 nucleotide sequence: TGTGCCAGCAGTTCCGGGGTGAGCAATCAGCCCCAGCATTTT. Protein: CASSSGVSNQPQHF.

In its sample, this clone was seen once. This chain links TRBV11-2 with TRBJ2-7, with D unresolved. The CDR3 contains 14 residues. Trimming took 0 bases from V and 6 from J, leaving 12 bases between them. CDR1 SGHAT and CDR2 FQNNGV come from the germline V gene. As DNA, the CDR3 is TGTGCCAGCAGCTTAGATGTCTCGATAAGCGAGCAGTACTTC. It specifies CASSLDVSISEQYF.

The V gene is TRBV5-1, the J gene TRBJ1-6, with D unclear. This CDR3 is 14 amino acids long. Germline CDR1 and CDR2: SGHRS and YFSETQ. V was trimmed by 4 bases and J by 0 bases, leaving 5 bases between them. The CDR3 DNA reads TGCGCCAGCAGCGATACCTCCTATAATTCACCCCTCCACTTT. This gives the protein CASSDTSYNSPLHF.

Only a few counts were recorded for this clone. This chain connects TRBV6-5 to TRBJ1-1, with D unresolved. The CDR3 contains 14 residues. V lost 6 bases to trimming and J lost 1 base, with 12 bases between them. In germline, CDR1 is MNHEY, CDR2 SVGAGI. The CDR3 DNA is TGTGCCAGCAGCGGGCCGAACACGAACACTGAAGCTTTCTTT. It codes for CASSGPNTNTEAFF.

V is TRBV13 and J is TRBJ1-6, with D perhaps TRBD1 (6 bases). The germline V gene has CDR1 PRHDT and CDR2 FYEKMQ (reference sequence). The CDR3 has 15 amino acids. V lost 0 bases to trimming and J lost 5 bases, with 8 bases between them. CDR3 sequence (DNA): TGTGCCAGCAGCTTAGGAGGGGGAGATAATTCACCCCTCCACTTT. The encoded protein is CASSLGGGDNSPLHF.

The chain couples TRBV6-1 to TRBJ2-7, with D possibly being TRBD1 or TRBD2 (5 bases each). V lost 7 bases, J lost 6 bases, and 19 bases lay in between. The CDR3 is 14 residues long. Germline V lookup: CDR1 MNHNS, CDR2 SASEGT. The CDR3 region is CASTLSGHPLEQYF. The CDR3 DNA follows: TGTGCCAGCACGTTATCGGGGCACCCCCTCGAGCAGTACTTC.

The rearrangement uses TRBV6-5 and TRBJ1-2, with 7 positions matching TRBD1. V shed 4 bases, J shed 4 bases, and the junction held 6 bases outside the gene matches. There are 14 residues in the CDR3. Per the germline V gene, CDR1 is MNHEY and CDR2 is SVGAGI. CDR3 sequence: CASSLGTAFYGYTF. The CDR3 nucleotides read TGTGCCAGCAGTTTAGGGACAGCATTCTATGGCTACACCTTC.

The rearrangement links TRBV11-1 to TRBJ2-1; the match to TRBD2 covers 9 bases. Germline V lookup: CDR1 SGHAT, CDR2 FQDESV (reference sequence). The CDR3 has 16 residues. V was clipped by 5 bases and J by 7 bases; unmatched bases: 12. CDR3 region: CASSPLSGTSLNEQFF. CDR3 in DNA: TGTGCCAGCAGCCCTCTTTCCGGGACTAGCTTAAATGAGCAGTTCTTC.

The rearrangement links TRBV5-4 to TRBJ2-7; D is undetermined. The V end lost 0 bases, the J end lost 6 bases, and 16 bases lay between the germline ends. Germline CDR1 SGHNT, CDR2 YYREEE (reference sequence). The CDR3 runs 15 residues. The CDR3 protein is CASSLGAQRPGEQYF. In DNA form, the CDR3 reads TGTGCCAGCAGCTTGGGGGCACAGAGGCCGGGCGAGCAGTACTTC.

V is TRBV18 and J is TRBJ1-2; 8 bases match TRBD1. Germline values: CDR1 KGHSH, CDR2 LQKENI. Trimming cost V 5 bases and J 0 bases; bases outside gene matches: 11. The CDR3 has 17 amino acids. In DNA, the CDR3 is TGTGCCAGCTCAGCGGAACAGGGGGTACTCTCTAACTATGGCTACACCTTC. It is translated as CASSAEQGVLSNYGYTF.

The rearrangement links TRBV28 to TRBJ1-2, with 8 bases fitting TRBD1. CDR1 is MDHEN and CDR2 is SYDVKM in the germline V gene. The CDR3 covers 13 residues. J gave up 5 bases and V 10 bases, and 9 bases lay outside the gene matches. This CDR3 is CAIFITGGYGYTF. Written as DNA, the CDR3 is TGTGCCATCTTCATAACAGGGGGGTATGGCTACACCTTC.

The chain is built from TRBV11-2 and TRBJ2-1, with 8 bases aligning to TRBD2. Germline CDR1 SGHAT, CDR2 FQNNGV. This CDR3 has 14 amino acids. J gave up 7 bases and V 5 bases, and 7 bases lay outside the gene matches. CDR3 loop: CASSIRTSRNEQFF. In DNA form, the CDR3 reads TGTGCCAGCAGCATAAGGACTAGCCGGAATGAGCAGTTCTTC.

This clone was seen a single time. V and J are TRBV5-1 and TRBJ2-7; 7 bases agree with TRBD1. The CDR3 loop spans 15 amino acids. Germline CDR1 and CDR2: SGHRS and YFSETQ. Trimming cost V 1 base and J 0 bases; bases outside gene matches: 4. This chain's CDR3 is CASSLSTGPSYEQYF. The CDR3 DNA reads TGCGCCAGCAGCTTGTCGACAGGGCCCTCCTACGAGCAGTACTTC.

This chain connects TRBV7-2 to TRBJ2-2, with 8 bases aligning to TRBD1. The length of the CDR3 is 18 residues. Germline CDR1 SGHTA, CDR2 FQGNSA. With V trimmed by 1 base and J by 5 bases, 12 bases remained unmatched. CDR3 in amino acids: CASSLERTGILRTGELFF. The CDR3, as DNA: TGTGCCAGCAGCTTAGAAAGGACAGGGATCTTACGGACCGGGGAGCTGTTTTTT. Drawing the rest from reference TRBV7-2 and TRBJ2-2, the complete variable domain is GAGVSQSPSNKVTEKGKDVELRCDPISGHTALYWYRQSLGQGLEFLIYFQGNSAPDKSGLPSDRFSAERTGGSVSTLTIQRTQQEDSAVYLCASSLERTGILRTGELFFGEGSRLTVL.

The rearrangement joins TRBV10-2 to TRBJ2-1; no clear D gene. Germline V gives CDR1 WSHSY, CDR2 SAAADI. V dropped 5 bases and J dropped 9 bases, with 11 bases sitting between them. CDR3 size: 12 residues. CDR3 sequence reads: CASSRLRSEQFF. DNA of the CDR3: TGCGCCAGCAGTCGCCTGAGAAGTGAGCAGTTCTTC.

CDR3 residues: CASSPRAPGSGNTIYF. The DNA for the CDR3 is TGCGCCAGCAGTCCGCGGGCTCCGGGCTCTGGAAACACCATATATTTT. The chain joins TRBV5-1 to TRBJ1-3; D gene unclear. Germline loops: CDR1 SGHRS, CDR2 YFSETQ. The CDR3 consists of 16 residues. Trimming removed 5 bases from V and 0 bases from J, with 15 bases in between.

The chain has TRBV5-1 and TRBJ2-2, with 9 bases identical to TRBD1. CDR1 and CDR2 (germline): SGHRS, YFSETQ. Trimming took 3 bases from V and 8 from J; bases not matched to a gene: 5. This CDR3 has 14 residues. The CDR3 DNA reads as TGCGCCAGCAGCTCACAGGGGGCAGTGGGGGAGCTGTTTTTT. Amino acid sequence: CASSSQGAVGELFF.

The V and J genes are TRBV6-5 and TRBJ1-3; 8 bases align to TRBD1. The CDR3 is 14 residues long. Per the germline V gene, CDR1 is MNHEY and CDR2 is SVGAGI. The V and J ends lost 6 bases and 4 bases, in that order; junction bases with no gene match: 5. The CDR3, as DNA: TGTGCCAGCAGGGAACAGGGGGTGGGAAACACCATATATTTT. Protein sequence: CASREQGVGNTIYF.

The chain joins TRBV28 to TRBJ1-2; maybe TRBD1 (6 bases). In germline, CDR1 is MDHEN, CDR2 SYDVKM. V dropped 3 bases and J dropped 11 bases, with 19 bases sitting between them. The length of the CDR3 is 14 residues. The DNA of the CDR3 is TGTGCCAGCAGTTTCTATTGGGGGCACTCGAATTACACCTTC. Its translation: CASSFYWGHSNYTF.

V usage is TRBV6-1 and J usage is TRBJ2-2; TRBD2 might be the D (5 bases). CDR3 length equals 14 residues. CDR1 and CDR2 from the germline V gene are MNHNS and SASEGT. The V end was cut by 3 bases, the J end by 6 bases, with 11 bases between. The CDR3 DNA reads as TGTGCCAGCAGTGATTTTAGAGGGTCCGGGGAGCTGTTTTTT. Translation gives CASSDFRGSGELFF.

The chain has TRBV7-2 and TRBJ2-3; the match to TRBD2 covers 7 bases. The V and J ends lost 4 bases and 1 base, in that order; junction bases with no gene match: 8. CDR1 is SGHTA, CDR2 FQGNSA, per germline. CDR3 size: 16 residues. This chain's CDR3 is CASSSLGGGGTDTQYF. The CDR3 nucleotides read TGTGCCAGCAGCTCCCTGGGTGGGGGGGGCACAGATACGCAGTATTTT.

The chain carries TRBV7-2 and TRBJ2-3; 12 positions agree with TRBD2. Germline CDR1 is SGHTA and CDR2 is FQGNSA. The CDR3 consists of 15 residues. The J segment lost 4 bases and the V segment lost 5 bases, leaving 4 bases of the junction unmatched. In nucleotides, the CDR3 is TGTGCCAGCAGCCCACTAGCGGGGGGTGCAGATACGCAGTATTTT. It yields the protein CASSPLAGGADTQYF.

The chain recombines TRBV7-2 with TRBJ2-7, with 7 bases that match TRBD2. There are 13 residues in the CDR3. Germline V gene lookup returns CDR1 SGHTA and CDR2 FQGNSA. The V and J ends lost 10 bases and 0 bases, in that order; junction bases with no gene match: 6. Here the CDR3 DNA reads TGTGCCACCCGGGAGGCTAGCTCCTACGAGCAGTACTTC. It codes for CATREASSYEQYF.

V gene TRBV7-8 combines with J gene TRBJ2-5, with D perhaps assigned TRBD1 or TRBD2 (5 bases each). This CDR3 is built from 14 residues. Trimming pared 6 bases from V and 5 bases from J, leaving 16 bases between. CDR1 is SGHVS, CDR2 FQNEAQ, per germline. This CDR3 is CASRSPGRRETQYF. In DNA form, the CDR3 reads TGTGCCAGCAGAAGCCCGGGGCGGAGGGAGACCCAGTACTTC.

This sequence joins TRBV9 and TRBJ2-1; D perhaps matches TRBD1 (5 bases). CDR1 is SGDLS, CDR2 YYNGEE, per germline. Deletions cut 0 bases from V and 3 bases from J, with 10 bases between. This CDR3 has 15 residues. This CDR3 reads CASSVGRQSYNEQFF. Written as DNA, the CDR3 is TGTGCCAGCAGCGTAGGGCGACAGAGCTACAATGAGCAGTTCTTC.

The V gene is TRBV28, the J gene TRBJ1-5, with D perhaps matching TRBD1 (6 bases). Trimming took off 6 bases at V and 5 bases at J, with 11 bases between the two ends. Germline values: CDR1 MDHEN, CDR2 SYDVKM. The CDR3 has 13 amino acids. CDR3: CASSQPGDQPQHF. The CDR3 DNA reads TGTGCCAGCAGCCAACCAGGGGATCAGCCCCAGCATTTT.

This sequence joins TRBV28 and TRBJ1-2, with a possible D match to TRBD1 (5 bases). Between the trimmed V and J ends, which lost 3 bases and 4 bases, there was a span of 9 bases. CDR1 is MDHEN and CDR2 is SYDVKM in the germline V gene. CDR3 length: 13 residues. The CDR3 sequence is CASSLTARYGYTF. CDR3 nucleotide sequence: TGTGCCAGCAGTTTGACAGCTCGCTATGGCTACACCTTC.

V is TRBV9 and J is TRBJ1-2, with a possible D match to TRBD1 (5 bases). The CDR3 sequence is 14 residues long. Germline V gene lookup returns CDR1 SGDLS and CDR2 YYNGEE. The V and J ends lost 5 bases and 1 base respectively, with 12 bases between them. Here the CDR3 reads CASSAGRYNYGYTF. In DNA form, the CDR3 reads TGTGCCAGCAGTGCGGGACGGTATAACTATGGCTACACCTTC.